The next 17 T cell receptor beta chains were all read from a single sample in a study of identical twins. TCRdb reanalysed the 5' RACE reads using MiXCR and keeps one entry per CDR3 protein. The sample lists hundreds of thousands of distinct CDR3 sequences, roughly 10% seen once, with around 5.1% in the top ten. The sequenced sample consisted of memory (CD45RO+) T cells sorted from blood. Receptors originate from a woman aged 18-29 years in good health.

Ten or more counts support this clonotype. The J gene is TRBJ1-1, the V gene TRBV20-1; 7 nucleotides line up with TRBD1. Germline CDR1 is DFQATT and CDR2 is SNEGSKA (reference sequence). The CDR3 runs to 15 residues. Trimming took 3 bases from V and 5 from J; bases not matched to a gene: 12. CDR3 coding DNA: TGCAGTGCTAGCGCCCGGGCACAGGGGAGTACTGAAGCTTTCTTT. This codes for CSASARAQGSTEAFF.

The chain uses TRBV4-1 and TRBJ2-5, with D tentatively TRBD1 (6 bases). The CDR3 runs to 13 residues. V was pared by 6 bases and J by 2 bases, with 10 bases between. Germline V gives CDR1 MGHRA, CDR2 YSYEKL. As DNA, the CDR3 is TGCGCCAGCAGAAACCAGGGGCAAGAGACCCAGTACTTC. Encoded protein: CASRNQGQETQYF.

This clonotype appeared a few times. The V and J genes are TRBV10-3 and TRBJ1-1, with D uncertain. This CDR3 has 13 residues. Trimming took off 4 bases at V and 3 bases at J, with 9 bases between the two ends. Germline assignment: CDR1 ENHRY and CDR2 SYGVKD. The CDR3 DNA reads TGTGCCATCAGTGTGCAGGCGGACACTGAAGCTTTCTTT. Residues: CAISVQADTEAFF.

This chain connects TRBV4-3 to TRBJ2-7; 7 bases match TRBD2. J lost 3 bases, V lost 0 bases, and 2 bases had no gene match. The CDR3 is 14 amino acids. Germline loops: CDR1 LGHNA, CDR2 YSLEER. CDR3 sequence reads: CASSQDWGGYEQYF. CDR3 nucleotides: TGCGCCAGCAGCCAAGACTGGGGGGGCTACGAGCAGTACTTC.

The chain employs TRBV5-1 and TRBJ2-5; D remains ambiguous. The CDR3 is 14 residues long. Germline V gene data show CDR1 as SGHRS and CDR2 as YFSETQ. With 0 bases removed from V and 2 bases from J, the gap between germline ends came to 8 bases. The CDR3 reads CASSLASWQETQYF. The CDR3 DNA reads TGCGCCAGCAGCTTGGCCTCCTGGCAAGAGACCCAGTACTTC.

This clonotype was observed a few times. CDR3 protein: CASSPGDTTNEKLFF. CDR3 nucleotide sequence: TGTGCCAGCAGCCCAGGAGACACAACTAATGAAAAACTGTTTTTT. The genes are TRBV7-2 and TRBJ1-4; D is ambiguous. This CDR3 is built from 15 residues. The V end was cut by 5 bases, the J end by 0 bases, with 10 bases between. CDR1 is SGHTA, CDR2 FQGNSA, per germline. The complete variable domain, with remaining parts taken from reference TRBV7-2 and TRBJ1-4, reads GAGVSQSPSNKVTEKGKDVELRCDPISGHTALYWYRQSLGQGLEFLIYFQGNSAPDKSGLPSDRFSAERTGGSVSTLTIQRTQQEDSAVYLCASSPGDTTNEKLFFGSGTQLSVL.

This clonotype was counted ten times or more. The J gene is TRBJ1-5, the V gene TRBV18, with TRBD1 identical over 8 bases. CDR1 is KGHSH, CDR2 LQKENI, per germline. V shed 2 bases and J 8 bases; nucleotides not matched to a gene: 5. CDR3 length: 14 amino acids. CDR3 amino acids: CASSPGQGAKPQHF. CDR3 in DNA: TGTGCCAGCTCACCAGGACAGGGCGCGAAGCCCCAGCATTTT.

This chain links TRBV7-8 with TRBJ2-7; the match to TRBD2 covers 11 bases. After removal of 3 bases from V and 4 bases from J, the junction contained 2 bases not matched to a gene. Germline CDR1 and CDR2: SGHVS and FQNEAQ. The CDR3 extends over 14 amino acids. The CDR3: CASSFSGRAYEQYF. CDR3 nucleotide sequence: TGTGCCAGCAGCTTTAGCGGGAGGGCGTACGAGCAGTACTTC.

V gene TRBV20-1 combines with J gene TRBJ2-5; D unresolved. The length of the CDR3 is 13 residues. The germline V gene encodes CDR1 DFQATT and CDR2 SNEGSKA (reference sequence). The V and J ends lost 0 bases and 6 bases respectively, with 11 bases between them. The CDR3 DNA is TGCAGTGCTAGAGATGCGGTAGGAAAGACCCAGTACTTC. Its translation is CSARDAVGKTQYF.

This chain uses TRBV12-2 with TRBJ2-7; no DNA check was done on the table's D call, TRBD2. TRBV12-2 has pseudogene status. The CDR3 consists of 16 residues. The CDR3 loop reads CASRLAIIGREHEQYF. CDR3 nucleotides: TGTGCAAGTCGCTTAGCGATAATCGGGCGGGAACACGAGCAGTACTTC.

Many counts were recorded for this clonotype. The CDR3: CASISGRRNTEAFF. The CDR3, as DNA: TGCGCCAGCATTTCGGGCAGGAGGAACACTGAAGCTTTCTTT. This chain uses TRBV10-2 with TRBJ1-1; D call uncertain. The CDR3 is made up of 14 amino acids. Germline V gives CDR1 WSHSY, CDR2 SAAADI. Trimming took off 7 bases at V and 1 base at J, with 13 bases between the two ends.

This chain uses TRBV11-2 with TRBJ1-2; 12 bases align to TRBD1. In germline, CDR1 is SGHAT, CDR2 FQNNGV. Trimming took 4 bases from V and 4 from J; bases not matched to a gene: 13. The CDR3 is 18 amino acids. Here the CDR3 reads CASSSPGTGGECGYGYTF. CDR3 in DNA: TGTGCCAGCAGCTCCCCCGGGACAGGGGGCGAATGCGGCTATGGCTACACCTTC.

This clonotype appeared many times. CDR3 loop: CASSAITSPADTQYF. The CDR3 nucleotides read TGTGCCAGCTCTGCAATCACAAGCCCCGCAGATACGCAGTATTTT. The chain is built from TRBV18 and TRBJ2-3, with D hard to call. The CDR3 sequence is 15 residues long. V was cut by 6 bases and J by 4 bases, with 17 bases left in between. The germline V gene has CDR1 KGHSH and CDR2 LQKENI. The complete variable domain, with remaining parts taken from reference TRBV18 and TRBJ2-3, reads NAGVMQNPRHLVRRRGQEARLRCSPMKGHSHVYWYRQLPEEGLKFMVYLQKENIIDESGMPKERFSAEFPKEGPSILRIQQVVRGDSAAYFCASSAITSPADTQYFGPGTRLTVL.

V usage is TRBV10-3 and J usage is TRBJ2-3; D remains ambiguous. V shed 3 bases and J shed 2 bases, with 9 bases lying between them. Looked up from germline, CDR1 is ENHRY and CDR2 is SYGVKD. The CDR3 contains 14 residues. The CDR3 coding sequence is TGTGCCATCAGTGACCCGGGCCCCACAGATACGCAGTATTTT. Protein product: CAISDPGPTDTQYF.

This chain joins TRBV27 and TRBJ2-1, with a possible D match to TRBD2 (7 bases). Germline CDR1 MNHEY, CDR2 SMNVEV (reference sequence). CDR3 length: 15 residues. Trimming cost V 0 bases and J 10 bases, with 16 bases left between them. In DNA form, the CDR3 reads TGTGCCAGCAGTTTATCAGGACTAGTGGGGGCCGAGCAGTTCTTC. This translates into CASSLSGLVGAEQFF.

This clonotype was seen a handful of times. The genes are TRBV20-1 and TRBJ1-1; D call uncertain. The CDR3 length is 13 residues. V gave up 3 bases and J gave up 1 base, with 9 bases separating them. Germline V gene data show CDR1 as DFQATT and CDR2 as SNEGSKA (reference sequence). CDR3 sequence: CSASGRKNTEAFF. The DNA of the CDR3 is TGCAGTGCTAGTGGCAGGAAGAACACTGAAGCTTTCTTT.

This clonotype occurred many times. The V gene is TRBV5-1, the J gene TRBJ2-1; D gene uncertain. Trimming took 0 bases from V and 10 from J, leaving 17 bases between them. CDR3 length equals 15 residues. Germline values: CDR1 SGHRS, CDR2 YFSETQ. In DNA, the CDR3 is TGCGCCAGCAGCTTGGCGGCTAATCTAGAGAACGAGCAGTTCTTC. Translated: CASSLAANLENEQFF.